This TCR beta chain originates from a study of cytomegalovirus exposure and HLA in healthy donors. Turning to the study itself: Of approximately 400 genotyped donors, roughly 86% clustered with self-reported Caucasian donors.

The PCR used 60 Vbeta and 13 Jbeta primers. Libraries were prepared by immunoSEQ multiplex PCR; TCRdb keeps only in-frame clonotypes and omits some of them. Among approximately 160,000 clones, more than 75% were seen once, and the ten largest hold around 0.97%. Study-level results: A missense DCLRE1C variant was associated with V- and J-gene trimming of TCR beta chains in a later analysis, and an independent cohort replicated the association. Beyond CMV serostatus, there was no information to go on about immune exposure.

About this clone: Its antigen remains unknown.

This clonotype originated in a girl aged 2-9 years in good health and CMV-seropositive. The specimen was PBMCs.

The CDR3 loop reads CASTPRGYGYTF. CDR3 bases: TGCGCCAGCACGCCCAGGGGCTATGGCTACACCTTC. The chain is built from TRBV5-1 and TRBJ1-2, with D perhaps matching TRBD1 (6 bases). Deletions cut 6 bases from V and 4 bases from J, with 10 bases between. The germline CDR1 and CDR2 sequences are SGHRS and YFSETQ. The CDR3 is made up of 12 amino acids.